The clone carrying this T cell receptor (beta chain) was found a few times. The data are from a study of T cells after yellow fever vaccination. Germline V CDR1 and CDR2: SGHRS, YFSETQ. V was shortened by 0 bases and J by 3 bases, with 16 bases between the two germline ends. The CDR3 is 16 amino acids. TCRdb re-derived calls from the 5' RACE reads in MiXCR, one entry per CDR3 protein. Of 500,000 to 650,000 distinct CDR3 sequences in the sample, about a sixth are singletons; the top ten hold roughly a sixth. The TCR sequence derives from a man aged 18 to 30 who received the YFV17D yellow fever vaccine. Material: PBMCs, obtained more than 4 days after the first yellow fever vaccination. This sequence joins TRBV5-1 and TRBJ2-7; D is undetermined. CDR3 DNA: TGCGCCAGCAGCTTGGGTTCGTTGAGGTGGGTCTACGAGCAGTACTTC. This gives the protein CASSLGSLRWVYEQYF.